Detailed here is one T cell receptor beta chain. Its specificity is not known. The source of the sample is a study of identical twins. Study-level results: Out-of-frame alpha sequences shared by twins showed excess low generation probability. Twins' surplus sharing was weaker for beta out-of-frame sequences.

Carrying unique molecular identifiers, the cDNA also gained a universal primer site through template switching. TCRdb reprocessed the 5' RACE reads via MiXCR and lists one record per CDR3 protein. This table has roughly 1,500,000 distinct CDR3 sequences, under 35% appearing once. No donor was unhealthy or non-Caucasian. The germline CDR1 and CDR2 sequences are SGDLS and YYNGEE. The CDR3 is 15 amino acids. Trimming took 0 bases from V and 6 from J, leaving 14 bases between them. This TCR derives from a newborn girl in good health. The specimen was cord blood. The chain is built from TRBV9 and TRBJ2-3; D may be TRBD2 (5 bases). CDR3 DNA sequence: TGTGCCAGCAGCGTAGGGCGGGCCCTGGCGGATACGCAGTATTTT. Translated: CASSVGRALADTQYF.